Following are 29 T cell receptor beta chains from one sample sequenced in a study of cytomegalovirus exposure and HLA in healthy donors. Method: immunoSEQ multiplex PCR; TCRdb's copy keeps in-frame clones and lacks some. The repertoire has fewer than 250,000 clones, around four fifths of them found once; the top ten carry roughly 5.5%. Sequencing input: PBMCs. These receptors all come from a woman aged 18-29 years in good health and CMV-seronegative.

This clone was counted a single time. V usage is TRBV9 and J usage is TRBJ1-1, with TRBD1 matching 7 bases. Germline CDR1 reads SGDLS; CDR2 reads YYNGEE. This CDR3 region has 13 residues. Trimming cost V 4 bases and J 6 bases; bases outside gene matches: 6. CDR3 sequence reads: CASSSEQGAEAFF. For the CDR3, the DNA is TGTGCCAGCAGCTCGGAGCAGGGGGCTGAAGCTTTCTTT.

The V call is TRBV7-8, the J call TRBJ1-1, with 8 bases fitting TRBD1. Germline V CDR1 and CDR2: SGHVS, FQNEAQ. The CDR3 is 14 amino acids. The V gene end was trimmed by 2 bases and the J gene end by 5 bases; junction bases not matched to a gene: 4. DNA of the CDR3: TGTGCCAGCAGCTTACAGGGGGCCGGGACTGAAGCTTTCTTT. It yields the protein CASSLQGAGTEAFF.

This clone was counted only a few times. V and J are TRBV5-1 and TRBJ1-2, with 8 bases lining up with TRBD1. This CDR3 comprises 15 residues. Germline assignment: CDR1 SGHRS and CDR2 YFSETQ. Unmatched junction bases numbered 9, after V lost 4 bases and J lost 4 bases. CDR3 loop: CASSTTGGRAYGYTF. The CDR3 coding sequence is TGCGCCAGCAGCACCACAGGGGGTCGGGCCTATGGCTACACCTTC.

Of note for this clone: The same CDR3 arises from other DNA sequences in this sample as well. The chain links TRBV10-3 to TRBJ2-3; D not resolved. Trimming took 5 bases from V and 0 from J, leaving 0 bases between them. The V gene's germline CDR1 is ENHRY and CDR2 SYGVKD. The CDR3 has 11 amino acids. The CDR3 DNA follows: TGTGCCATCAGTAGCACAGATACGCAGTATTTT. It yields the protein CAISSTDTQYF.

The chain employs TRBV2 and TRBJ1-4; no reliable D call. Trimming shortened V by 6 bases and J by 7 bases, and 15 bases separated the two germline ends. CDR1 SNHLY and CDR2 FYNNEI come from the germline V gene. The CDR3 length is 14 residues. CDR3 residues: CASRRSGLSEKLFF. The CDR3 nucleotides are TGTGCCAGCAGGAGATCGGGGTTGAGTGAAAAACTGTTTTTT.

The rearrangement uses TRBV2 and TRBJ1-2, with 9 bases identical to TRBD1. Trimming took 2 bases from V and 8 from J; bases not matched to a gene: 18. This CDR3 region has 18 residues. CDR1 SNHLY and CDR2 FYNNEI come from the germline V gene. CDR3 sequence reads: CASSETRLITGGKGGYTF. The DNA of the CDR3 is TGTGCCAGCAGTGAAACCCGCCTTATCACAGGGGGCAAGGGCGGCTACACCTTC.

J is TRBJ1-2 and V is TRBV27; 10 bases are shared with TRBD1. Trimming removed 5 bases from V and 4 bases from J; junction bases left unmatched: 7. CDR3 length: 15 residues. Germline values: CDR1 MNHEY, CDR2 SMNVEV (reference sequence). The CDR3 bases are TGTGCCAGCAGTCCCCGGGACAGGGGAGGCTATGGCTACACCTTC. Translation gives CASSPRDRGGYGYTF.

V usage is TRBV6-6 and J usage is TRBJ2-1; 14 bases line up with TRBD2. Germline V gene data show CDR1 as MNHNY and CDR2 as SVGAGI (reference sequence). Germline trimming cut 4 bases from V and 5 bases from J; bases unmatched to any gene: 4. The CDR3 covers 16 residues. The CDR3 spells CASSSRLAGGHNEQFF. CDR3 nucleotides: TGTGCCAGCAGTTCCCGACTAGCGGGGGGGCACAATGAGCAGTTCTTC.

The chain carries TRBV7-3 and TRBJ2-1; TRBD2 matches 7 bases. The CDR3 sequence is 13 residues long. The V gene end was trimmed by 5 bases and the J gene end by 5 bases; junction bases not matched to a gene: 3. Germline CDR1 SGHTA, CDR2 FQGTGA. The CDR3 nucleotides are TGTGCCAGCAGCGCGGGACTACACAATGAGCAGTTCTTC. Translating it yields CASSAGLHNEQFF.

This clone appeared once. J is TRBJ2-7 and V is TRBV7-2, with 10 nucleotides matching TRBD1. The CDR3 contains 15 residues. The V segment lost 5 bases and the J segment 3 bases; nucleotides outside the gene matches: 7. Germline values: CDR1 SGHTA, CDR2 FQGNSA. CDR3 protein: CASSRDRGTYYEQYF. The DNA for the CDR3 is TGTGCCAGCAGCCGGGACAGGGGTACTTACTACGAGCAGTACTTC.

This clone came up once. This rearrangement joins TRBV28 to TRBJ1-2; perhaps TRBD1 as D (6 bases). Trimming stripped 4 bases from V and 6 bases from J, with 15 bases between. The CDR3 spans 14 residues. Germline V gives CDR1 MDHEN, CDR2 SYDVKM. The CDR3 region has the DNA TGTGCCAGCAGTTCCAAGGGACATGGAAATGGCTACACCTTC. This codes for CASSSKGHGNGYTF.

V is TRBV30 and J is TRBJ1-4; a possible D gene is TRBD1 (5 bases). Germline CDR1 is GTSNPN and CDR2 is SVGIG (reference sequence). The CDR3 has 16 residues. Trimming removed 4 bases from V and 8 bases from J, with 23 bases in between. CDR3 DNA sequence: TGTGCCTGGACCAGAGTAGGGACCCTCGATAGGGAAAAACTGTTTTTT. It specifies CAWTRVGTLDREKLFF.

The chain joins TRBV5-1 to TRBJ2-5, with 13 bases aligning to TRBD2. This CDR3 contains 16 residues. Per germline, CDR1 SGHRS and CDR2 YFSETQ. The V segment lost 2 bases and the J segment 0 bases; nucleotides outside the gene matches: 1. CDR3 bases: TGCGCCAGCAGCTTCGGGACTAGCGGGAACCAAGAGACCCAGTACTTC. Its protein product is CASSFGTSGNQETQYF.

The chain links TRBV9 to TRBJ1-6, with D perhaps TRBD1 (5 bases). This CDR3 contains 15 residues. Per the germline V gene, CDR1 is SGDLS and CDR2 is YYNGEE. Trimming took 2 bases from V and 3 from J, leaving 9 bases between them. The CDR3 region is CASSVDSFYNSPLHF. CDR3 in DNA: TGTGCCAGCAGCGTCGACAGTTTCTATAATTCACCCCTCCACTTT. The full variable domain, completed using reference TRBV9 and TRBJ1-6, is DSGVTQTPKHLITATGQRVTLRCSPRSGDLSVYWYQQSLDQGLQFLIQYYNGEERAKGNILERFSAQQFPDLHSELNLSSLELGDSALYFCASSVDSFYNSPLHFGNGTRLTVT.

The chain links TRBV2 to TRBJ1-1, with D maybe TRBD1 (5 bases). Trimming removed 0 bases from V and 0 bases from J, with 11 bases in between. The length of the CDR3 is 16 residues. From germline, CDR1 is SNHLY and CDR2 FYNNEI. The CDR3 DNA is TGTGCCAGCAGTGAAGCGACAGCAGCCTTGAACACTGAAGCTTTCTTT. This sequence encodes CASSEATAALNTEAFF.

CDR3 in amino acids: CASSVRDRAFF. The CDR3 coding sequence is TGTGCCAGCAGTGTCCGGGATCGGGCTTTCTTT. The chain links TRBV6-1 to TRBJ1-1; D gene uncertain. Germline CDR1 is MNHNS and CDR2 is SASEGT. V dropped 4 bases and J dropped 11 bases, with 11 bases sitting between them. There are 11 residues in the CDR3.

This clone occurred a few times. The V gene is TRBV6-1, the J gene TRBJ1-4, with D unclear. The V gene's germline CDR1 is MNHNS and CDR2 SASEGT. CDR3 length: 13 residues. The V end was cut by 6 bases, the J end by 4 bases, with 9 bases between. As DNA, the CDR3 is TGTGCCAGCAGGTTGGCGAATAATGAAAAACTGTTTTTT. This translates into CASRLANNEKLFF.

This chain connects TRBV7-9 to TRBJ1-5; D is perhaps TRBD1 (5 bases). CDR1 and CDR2 from the germline V gene are SEHNR and FQNEAQ (reference sequence). Trimming cost V 4 bases and J 0 bases, with 7 bases left between them. The CDR3 loop spans 14 amino acids. The CDR3 loop is CASSSTVSNQPQHF. The CDR3 nucleotides are TGTGCCAGCAGCTCGACAGTTAGCAATCAGCCCCAGCATTTT.

The chain has TRBV7-6 and TRBJ2-3; no firm D call. The germline V and J ends were trimmed by 1 base and 4 bases, with 3 bases remaining between them. The germline CDR1 and CDR2 sequences are SGHVS and FNYEAQ. CDR3 length: 12 amino acids. CDR3 coding DNA: TGTGCCAGCAGCTTAGTGCCAGATACGCAGTATTTT. As protein: CASSLVPDTQYF.

CDR3 coding DNA: TGTGCCAGCAGCCGAGACGGAGGTATTAACTATGGCTACACCTTC. This gives the protein CASSRDGGINYGYTF. This chain links TRBV6-5 with TRBJ1-2, with D unresolved. The ends were cut back, 6 bases at V and 1 base at J, with 15 bases in the middle. CDR3 length equals 15 residues. Germline CDR1 and CDR2: MNHEY and SVGAGI.

The chain joins TRBV27 to TRBJ1-1; D is perhaps TRBD1 (5 bases). This CDR3 region has 12 residues. Trimming shortened V by 9 bases and J by 5 bases, and 13 bases separated the two germline ends. Per the germline V gene, CDR1 is MNHEY and CDR2 is SMNVEV (reference sequence). The CDR3: CASSTEGTEAFF. The CDR3 DNA sequence: TGTGCCAGTAGTACCGAGGGGACTGAAGCTTTCTTT.

V and J are TRBV18 and TRBJ2-7; the match to TRBD1 covers 7 bases. The trim removed 0 bases at V and 6 bases at J, leaving 2 bases unmatched. From germline, CDR1 is KGHSH and CDR2 LQKENI. This CDR3 is built from 13 residues. This CDR3 reads CASSPPGQTEQYF. CDR3 coding DNA: TGTGCCAGCTCACCACCGGGACAGACCGAGCAGTACTTC. The whole variable domain, remainder taken from reference TRBV18 and TRBJ2-7, is NAGVMQNPRHLVRRRGQEARLRCSPMKGHSHVYWYRQLPEEGLKFMVYLQKENIIDESGMPKERFSAEFPKEGPSILRIQQVVRGDSAAYFCASSPPGQTEQYFGPGTRLTVT.

The table lists this clone with a count of one. The V call is TRBV9, the J call TRBJ2-5; D may correspond to TRBD1 or TRBD2 (6 bases each). The CDR3 covers 13 residues. The germline V gene encodes CDR1 SGDLS and CDR2 YYNGEE. With 4 bases removed from V and 5 bases from J, the gap between germline ends came to 12 bases. The chain's CDR3 is CASSLGGLETQYF. The CDR3 DNA sequence: TGTGCCAGCAGCCTAGGGGGACTCGAGACCCAGTACTTC.

The CDR3, as DNA: TGTGCCTGGGAACGACAGGGAGGATTCGGGACCCAGTACTTC. It encodes CAWERQGGFGTQYF. This chain connects TRBV30 to TRBJ2-5; D possibly corresponds to TRBD1 (7 bases). Germline CDR1 and CDR2: GTSNPN and SVGIG (reference sequence). The CDR3 spans 14 residues. Trimming stripped 5 bases from V and 7 bases from J, with 20 bases between.

J is TRBJ1-4 and V is TRBV27, with TRBD1 as a possible D gene (5 bases). Trimming left V 4 bases short and J 8 bases short, with 17 bases between. Germline loops: CDR1 MNHEY, CDR2 SMNVEV (reference sequence). CDR3 size: 15 residues. DNA of the CDR3: TGTGCCAGCAGTTCCTTGGGGGGGTTTGAGGAAAAACTGTTTTTT. This gives the protein CASSSLGGFEEKLFF.

This clone was recorded a few times. The V and J genes are TRBV27 and TRBJ2-7; 15 bases are shared with TRBD2. CDR3 length equals 19 residues. V dropped 5 bases and J dropped 6; count of bases not matched to a gene: 17. Germline V gives CDR1 MNHEY, CDR2 SMNVEV (reference sequence). The chain's CDR3 is CASSGAIGLAGGPEGEQYF. The DNA for the CDR3 is TGTGCCAGCAGTGGGGCGATCGGACTAGCGGGAGGGCCGGAGGGCGAGCAGTACTTC.

The CDR3 reads CASSTGLAFSYEQYF. CDR3 DNA: TGTGCCAGCAGCACAGGACTAGCGTTCTCCTACGAGCAGTACTTC. V and J are TRBV11-2 and TRBJ2-7; 9 bases match TRBD2. From germline, CDR1 is SGHAT and CDR2 FQNNGV. The V and J ends lost 5 bases and 0 bases, in that order; junction bases with no gene match: 5. CDR3 length: 15 amino acids.

The chain recombines TRBV27 with TRBJ2-1, with TRBD2 identical over 11 bases. Trimming cost V 10 bases and J 8 bases; bases outside gene matches: 13. The length of the CDR3 is 15 residues. Germline values: CDR1 MNHEY, CDR2 SMNVEV (reference sequence). The CDR3 DNA follows: TGTGCCACCGTACTTACTAGCGGGAGTTTCTATGAGCAGTTCTTC. It translates to CATVLTSGSFYEQFF.

This chain's CDR3 is CASSSGQWGTEAFF. CDR3 nucleotide sequence: TGTGCCAGCAGTTCGGGACAGTGGGGTACTGAAGCTTTCTTT. The chain recombines TRBV6-1 with TRBJ1-1; 7 bases map to TRBD1. Germline assignment: CDR1 MNHNS and CDR2 SASEGT. V lost 5 bases and J lost 5; bases outside the gene matches: 8. The CDR3 loop spans 14 amino acids.